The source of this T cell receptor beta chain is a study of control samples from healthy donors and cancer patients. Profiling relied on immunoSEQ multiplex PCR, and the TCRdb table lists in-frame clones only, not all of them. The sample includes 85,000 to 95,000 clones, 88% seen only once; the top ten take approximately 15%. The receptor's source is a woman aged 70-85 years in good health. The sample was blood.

The CDR3 DNA reads TGTGCCAGTGCCTCCGGACAGCTCACAGATACGCAGTATTTT. This translates into CASASGQLTDTQYF. The gene calls are TRBV19 and TRBJ2-3; tentatively, D is TRBD1 (6 bases). CDR1 LNHDA and CDR2 SQIVND come from the germline V gene (reference sequence). The CDR3 loop spans 14 amino acids. V was trimmed by 8 bases and J by 2 bases, leaving 14 bases between them. The whole variable domain, remainder taken from reference TRBV19 and TRBJ2-3, is DGGITQSPKYLFRKEGQNVTLSCEQNLNHDAMYWYRQDPGQGLRLIYYSQIVNDFQKGDIAEGYSVSREKKESFPLTVTSAQKNPTAFYLCASASGQLTDTQYFGPGTRLTVL.